These 28 T cell receptor beta chains were sequenced from one sample in a study of T cell responses to AZD1222 COVID-19 vaccine (dated by TCRdb to the early 2020s). The method was the immunoSEQ multiplex PCR assay. Entries here come from immuneACCESS through TCRdb and include only in-frame sequences with V and J called. Some clones fail to appear in such tables; in the studies checked, an unresolved V gene covers under half of the shortfall, and the cause of the remainder is unknown. This sample lists under 150,000 clones; roughly nine tenths were detected once. The ten largest clones add up to approximately 28% of the sample. What the time point label conveys for this sample: baseline before first vaccination. Sequenced material: peripheral blood, taken on day 0 of AZD1222 vaccination. These receptors were taken from an adult in good health.

The chain joins TRBV4-1 to TRBJ1-2, with D unresolved. The CDR3 is 14 amino acids. The germline V gene has CDR1 MGHRA and CDR2 YSYEKL. V gave up 0 bases and J gave up 8 bases, with 13 bases separating them. The CDR3 loop reads CASSQDPGVGGYTF. CDR3 DNA sequence: TGCGCCAGCAGCCAAGATCCAGGAGTGGGGGGCTACACCTTC.

V usage is TRBV3-1 (or the pseudogene TRBV3-2) and J usage is TRBJ2-7; 11 bases are shared with TRBD2. V lost 1 base, J lost 2 bases, and 1 base stayed unmatched. The CDR3 is 15 residues long. Germline assignment: CDR1 LGHDT and CDR2 YNNKEL (reference sequence). The CDR3 protein is CASSQASGGTYEQYF. As DNA, the CDR3 is TGTGCCAGCAGCCAAGCTAGCGGGGGGACCTACGAGCAGTACTTC.

This clone came up once. The J gene is TRBJ1-3, the V gene TRBV19; D not certain. The V and J ends lost 5 bases and 0 bases respectively, with 14 bases between them. The CDR3 is made up of 16 amino acids. Germline V gives CDR1 LNHDA, CDR2 SQIVND (reference sequence). DNA for the CDR3: TGTGCCAGTAGTCTTCGGACGGGTCTCTCTGGAAACACCATATATTTT. Its protein product is CASSLRTGLSGNTIYF.

In its sample, this clone was seen a few times. The chain joins TRBV9 to TRBJ2-5, with 7 bases fitting TRBD1. CDR3 size: 17 residues. CDR1 is SGDLS and CDR2 is YYNGEE in the germline V gene. The V gene end was trimmed by 0 bases and the J gene end by 4 bases; junction bases not matched to a gene: 12. This CDR3 is CASSVETGPSPLETQYF. The CDR3 DNA is TGTGCCAGCAGCGTAGAGACAGGGCCCTCGCCTTTAGAGACCCAGTACTTC.

The V gene is TRBV7-2, the J gene TRBJ1-3; a weak D match, TRBD1 (5 bases). CDR3 length equals 14 residues. The V end lost 5 bases, the J end lost 9 bases, and 17 bases lay between the germline ends. Germline V gives CDR1 SGHTA, CDR2 FQGNSA. CDR3 DNA sequence: TGTGCCAGCAGCCCCCACGGGGGGACGAGCACCATATATTTT. Translation gives CASSPHGGTSTIYF. Based on the CDR3 plus reference TRBV7-2 and TRBJ1-3, the full variable domain is GAGVSQSPSNKVTEKGKDVELRCDPISGHTALYWYRQSLGQGLEFLIYFQGNSAPDKSGLPSDRFSAERTGGSVSTLTIQRTQQEDSAVYLCASSPHGGTSTIYFGEGSWLTVV.

This chain connects TRBV5-8 to TRBJ2-3; D is unclear. The CDR3 has 11 residues. Germline CDR1 reads SGHTS; CDR2 reads YDEGEE. V was shortened by 0 bases and J by 4 bases, with 0 bases between the two germline ends. This CDR3 reads CASSLADTQYF. In DNA form, the CDR3 reads TGTGCCAGCAGCTTGGCAGATACGCAGTATTTT.

This chain connects TRBV12-3 or TRBV12-4 to TRBJ1-6; unclear D gene. Trimming left V 7 bases short and J 2 bases short, with 6 bases between. The CDR3 covers 13 residues. The CDR3 here is CASKETYNSPLHF. CDR3 bases: TGTGCCAGCAAAGAAACCTATAATTCACCCCTCCACTTT.

The chain employs TRBV10-3 and TRBJ1-5, with a tentative D call TRBD1 (5 bases). The CDR3 extends over 14 amino acids. Germline CDR1 is ENHRY and CDR2 is SYGVKD. Trimming pared 4 bases from V and 4 bases from J, leaving 11 bases between. In nucleotides, the CDR3 is TGTGCCATCAGTGGGACGGGGGGGAATCAGCCCCAGCATTTT. It encodes CAISGTGGNQPQHF.

V and J are TRBV30 and TRBJ2-7; TRBD2 matches 7 bases. The germline V gene has CDR1 GTSNPN and CDR2 SVGIG (reference sequence). Trimming took 3 bases from V and 2 from J; bases not matched to a gene: 13. CDR3 length: 16 amino acids. DNA of the CDR3: TGTGCCTGGAGGAGGACTAGTGACCTGGGAACCTACGAGCAGTACTTC. Protein product: CAWRRTSDLGTYEQYF.

The V and J genes are TRBV3-1 (or the pseudogene TRBV3-2) and TRBJ1-1, with 9 bases that match TRBD1. The CDR3 is 18 residues long. J lost 1 base, V lost 4 bases, and 13 bases had no gene match. Germline CDR1 is LGHDT and CDR2 is YNNKEL (reference sequence). CDR3 nucleotides: TGTGCCAGCAGCCCGAAACCGGGACAGGGCGTGACGAACACTGAAGCTTTCTTT. Its translation: CASSPKPGQGVTNTEAFF.

V usage is TRBV11-2 and J usage is TRBJ1-1, with 9 bases that match TRBD1. Germline V CDR1 and CDR2: SGHAT, FQNNGV. This CDR3 comprises 14 residues. V gave up 5 bases and J gave up 3 bases; unmatched junction bases: 4. CDR3 sequence reads: CASSPRTGDTEAFF. The CDR3 DNA is TGTGCCAGCAGCCCGAGGACAGGGGACACTGAAGCTTTCTTT.

V is TRBV18 and J is TRBJ2-2, with D possibly being TRBD2 (6 bases). This CDR3 region has 16 residues. Germline values: CDR1 KGHSH, CDR2 LQKENI. Trimming stripped 2 bases from V and 1 base from J, with 11 bases between. The CDR3 region is CASSPFQAGNTGELFF. CDR3 nucleotides: TGTGCCAGCTCACCATTCCAAGCGGGGAACACCGGGGAGCTGTTTTTT.

The chain combines TRBV5-1 with TRBJ2-7, with D maybe TRBD2 (6 bases). Germline CDR1 is SGHRS and CDR2 is YFSETQ. Trimming left V 1 base short and J 5 bases short, with 13 bases between. CDR3 size: 14 residues. This chain's CDR3 is CASSLSGEFHEQYF. In nucleotides, the CDR3 is TGCGCCAGCAGCTTGTCGGGAGAGTTCCACGAGCAGTACTTC.

The V gene is TRBV6-1, the J gene TRBJ2-5, with a possible D match to TRBD1 (5 bases). Trimming cost V 4 bases and J 3 bases, with 9 bases left between them. CDR1 and CDR2 (germline): MNHNS, SASEGT. This CDR3 is 13 amino acids long. The CDR3: CASSVAREETQYF. Written as DNA, the CDR3 is TGTGCCAGCAGTGTAGCCAGGGAAGAGACCCAGTACTTC.

This chain links TRBV6-5 with TRBJ1-5; possible D gene TRBD1, 6 bases. The CDR3 covers 14 residues. CDR1 is MNHEY, CDR2 SVGAGI, per germline. V lost 7 bases and J lost 4, with 14 bases in between. Written as DNA, the CDR3 is TGTGCCAGCACCTACAGGGATAGTAATCAGCCCCAGCATTTT. Translation: CASTYRDSNQPQHF.

The gene calls are TRBV24-1 and TRBJ1-5; no firm D call. Trimming took off 2 bases at V and 5 bases at J, with 3 bases between the two ends. CDR1 and CDR2 (germline): KGHDR, SFDVKD. CDR3 length: 12 amino acids. CDR3 coding DNA: TGTGCCACCAGTGATTCGGATCAGCCCCAGCATTTT. It codes for CATSDSDQPQHF.

The chain uses TRBV7-8 and TRBJ1-1, with D perhaps TRBD1 (5 bases). In germline, CDR1 is SGHVS, CDR2 FQNEAQ. The CDR3 loop spans 13 amino acids. The V end was cut by 3 bases, the J end by 3 bases, with 8 bases between. CDR3 DNA: TGTGCCAGCAGCTTTACGGGGGACACTGAAGCTTTCTTT. Translated: CASSFTGDTEAFF.

This chain connects TRBV28 to TRBJ1-4; possible D gene TRBD1, 5 bases. There are 15 residues in the CDR3. The V gene's germline CDR1 is MDHEN and CDR2 SYDVKM. V lost 2 bases to trimming and J lost 0 bases, with 7 bases between them. CDR3 in amino acids: CASSLGGATNEKLFF. The CDR3 bases are TGTGCCAGCAGTTTAGGAGGGGCAACTAATGAAAAACTGTTTTTT.

V usage is TRBV28 and J usage is TRBJ2-3; 7 nucleotides line up with TRBD1. This CDR3 comprises 15 residues. The V segment lost 5 bases and the J segment 0 bases; nucleotides outside the gene matches: 5. Germline assignment: CDR1 MDHEN and CDR2 SYDVKM. The CDR3 coding sequence is TGTGCCAGCAGTCTCAGGGGGTCTAGCACAGATACGCAGTATTTT. Translated: CASSLRGSSTDTQYF.

The chain has TRBV18 and TRBJ2-1; a weak D match, TRBD1 (5 bases). Germline loops: CDR1 KGHSH, CDR2 LQKENI. The V and J ends lost 0 bases and 7 bases respectively, with 13 bases between them. The CDR3 length is 15 residues. CDR3 bases: TGTGCCAGCTCACCACCTTCCGACAGAGAGAATGAGCAGTTCTTC. Its translation: CASSPPSDRENEQFF.

This chain connects TRBV2 to TRBJ1-3; 7 positions agree with TRBD1. CDR1 is SNHLY and CDR2 is FYNNEI in the germline V gene. V gave up 5 bases and J gave up 1 base; unmatched junction bases: 5. The CDR3 length is 15 residues. CDR3 protein: CASSTQGSSGNTIYF. As DNA, the CDR3 is TGTGCCAGCAGTACACAGGGGTCTTCTGGAAACACCATATATTTT.

The rearrangement links TRBV3-1 (or the pseudogene TRBV3-2) to TRBJ2-3; no clear D. The ends were cut back, 4 bases at V and 4 bases at J, with 9 bases in the middle. The CDR3 extends over 13 amino acids. Germline CDR1 and CDR2: LGHDT and YNNKEL (reference sequence). CDR3 sequence: CASSLGGSDTQYF. The CDR3 nucleotides are TGTGCCAGCAGCCTCGGCGGATCAGATACGCAGTATTTT.

This clone was seen only once. The rearrangement uses TRBV6-2 or TRBV6-3 and TRBJ2-7; D remains ambiguous. V gave up 2 bases and J gave up 4 bases, with 6 bases separating them. This CDR3 has 12 amino acids. Germline V CDR1 and CDR2: MNHEY, SVGEGT. CDR3 DNA sequence: TGTGCCAGCAGTTACCACTCGTACGAGCAGTACTTC. Encoded protein: CASSYHSYEQYF.

Points on this clone: The junction departs from germline at one end; a sequencing error may be responsible. V gene TRBV7-7 combines with J gene TRBJ2-5; 12 bases are a match to TRBD2. The CDR3 is made up of 18 amino acids. The germline V gene has CDR1 SSHAT and CDR2 FNYEAQ (reference sequence). DNA of the CDR3: TGTGCTAGCAGCTTAGCGGTTAGGACTAGCGGGAACGCAGAGACCCAGTACTTC. This encodes CASSLAVRTSGNAETQYF.

The chain employs TRBV7-3 and TRBJ2-5; TRBD2 matches at 8 bases. The CDR3 is made up of 13 amino acids. J was trimmed by 4 bases and V by 5 bases; bases with no gene match: 3. From germline, CDR1 is SGHTA and CDR2 FQGTGA. CDR3 sequence (DNA): TGTGCCAGCAGCCCGGGGGGGCGAGAGACCCAGTACTTC. This sequence encodes CASSPGGRETQYF.

The rearrangement joins TRBV30 to TRBJ1-6; 7 bases match TRBD1. The V gene end was trimmed by 1 base and the J gene end by 9 bases; junction bases not matched to a gene: 9. The CDR3 loop spans 15 amino acids. CDR1 is GTSNPN, CDR2 SVGIG, per germline (reference sequence). The CDR3 region has the DNA TGTGCCTGGAGTGCCCTAGGAGGGGACAGTTCACCCCTCCACTTT. Translating it yields CAWSALGGDSSPLHF.

This sequence joins TRBV9 and TRBJ2-5; no clear D gene. There are 14 residues in the CDR3. CDR1 is SGDLS and CDR2 is YYNGEE in the germline V gene. Trimming stripped 2 bases from V and 5 bases from J, with 13 bases between. As DNA, the CDR3 is TGTGCCAGCAGCGTTATGGGCCCGGCGGAGACCCAGTACTTC. Amino acids: CASSVMGPAETQYF.

The rearrangement links TRBV5-1 to TRBJ2-1, with 9 bases aligning to TRBD1. V was pared by 3 bases and J by 9 bases, with 4 bases of the junction left unmatched. Germline V gives CDR1 SGHRS, CDR2 YFSETQ. The CDR3 is 13 amino acids. CDR3 sequence (DNA): TGCGCCAGCAGCTCCACAGGGGGCGCTGAGCAGTTCTTC. Translated: CASSSTGGAEQFF.